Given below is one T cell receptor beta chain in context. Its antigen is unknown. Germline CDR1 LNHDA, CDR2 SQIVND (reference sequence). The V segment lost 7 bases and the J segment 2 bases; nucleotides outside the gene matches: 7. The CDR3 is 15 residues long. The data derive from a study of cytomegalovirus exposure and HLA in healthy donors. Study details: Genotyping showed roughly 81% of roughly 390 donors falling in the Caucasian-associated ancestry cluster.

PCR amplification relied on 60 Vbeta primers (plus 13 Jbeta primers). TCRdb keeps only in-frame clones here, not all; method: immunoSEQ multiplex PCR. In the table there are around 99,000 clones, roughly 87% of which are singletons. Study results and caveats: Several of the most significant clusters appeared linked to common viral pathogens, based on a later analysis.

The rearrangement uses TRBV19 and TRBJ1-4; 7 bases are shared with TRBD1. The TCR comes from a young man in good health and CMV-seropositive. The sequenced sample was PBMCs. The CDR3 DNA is TGTGCCAGTACCTCGGAGGGGGCTACTAATGAAAAACTGTTTTTT. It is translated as CASTSEGATNEKLFF.